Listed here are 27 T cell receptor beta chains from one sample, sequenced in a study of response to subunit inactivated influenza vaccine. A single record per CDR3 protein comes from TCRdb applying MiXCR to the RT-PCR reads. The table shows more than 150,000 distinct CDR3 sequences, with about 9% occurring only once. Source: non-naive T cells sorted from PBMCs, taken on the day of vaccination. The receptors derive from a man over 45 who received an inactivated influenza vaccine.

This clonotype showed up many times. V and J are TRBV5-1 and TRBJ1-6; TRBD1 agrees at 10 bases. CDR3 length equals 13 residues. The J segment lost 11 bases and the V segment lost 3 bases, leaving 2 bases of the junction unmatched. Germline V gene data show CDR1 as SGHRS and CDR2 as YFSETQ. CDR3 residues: CASSSGQGTPLHF. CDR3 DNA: TGCGCCAGCAGCTCGGGACAGGGGACACCCCTCCACTTT.

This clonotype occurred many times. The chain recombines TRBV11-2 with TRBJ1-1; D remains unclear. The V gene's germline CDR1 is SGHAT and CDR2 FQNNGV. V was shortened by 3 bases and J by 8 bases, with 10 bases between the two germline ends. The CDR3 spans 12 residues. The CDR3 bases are TGTGCCAGCAGCTTTGGGCTCACCGAAGCTTTCTTT. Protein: CASSFGLTEAFF.

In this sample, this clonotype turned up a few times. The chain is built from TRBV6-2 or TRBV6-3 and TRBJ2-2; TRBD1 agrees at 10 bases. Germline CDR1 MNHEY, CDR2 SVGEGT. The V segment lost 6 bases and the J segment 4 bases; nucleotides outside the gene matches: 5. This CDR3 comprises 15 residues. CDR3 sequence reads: CASSPGQGTTGELFF. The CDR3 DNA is TGTGCCAGCAGCCCGGGACAGGGGACCACCGGGGAGCTGTTTTTT.

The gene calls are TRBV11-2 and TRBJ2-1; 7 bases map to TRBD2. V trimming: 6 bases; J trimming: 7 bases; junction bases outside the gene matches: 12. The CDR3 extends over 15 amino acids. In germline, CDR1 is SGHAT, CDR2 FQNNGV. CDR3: CASRPPAGVRNEQFF. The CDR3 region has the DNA TGTGCCAGCAGACCGCCCGCGGGAGTTCGGAATGAGCAGTTCTTC.

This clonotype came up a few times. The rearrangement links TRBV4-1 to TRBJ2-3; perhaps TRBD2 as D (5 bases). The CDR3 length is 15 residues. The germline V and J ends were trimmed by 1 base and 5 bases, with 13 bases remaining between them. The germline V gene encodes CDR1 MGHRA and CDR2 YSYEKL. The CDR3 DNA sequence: TGCGCCAGCAGCCAAGTGAGCGGCTACGTAGATACGCAGTATTTT. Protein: CASSQVSGYVDTQYF.

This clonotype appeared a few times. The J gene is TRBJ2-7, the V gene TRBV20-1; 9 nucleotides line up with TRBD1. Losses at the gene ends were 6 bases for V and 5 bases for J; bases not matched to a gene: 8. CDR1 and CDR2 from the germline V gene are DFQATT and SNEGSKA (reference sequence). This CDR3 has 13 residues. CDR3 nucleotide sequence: TGCAGTGCAGGCGGGACAGGGTCCCACGAGCAGTACTTC. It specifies CSAGGTGSHEQYF.

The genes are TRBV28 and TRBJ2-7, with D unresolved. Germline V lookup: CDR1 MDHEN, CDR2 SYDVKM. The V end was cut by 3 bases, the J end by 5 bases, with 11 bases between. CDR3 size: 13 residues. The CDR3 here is CASSFLQTHEQYF. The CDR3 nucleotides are TGTGCCAGCAGTTTTCTACAGACCCACGAGCAGTACTTC.

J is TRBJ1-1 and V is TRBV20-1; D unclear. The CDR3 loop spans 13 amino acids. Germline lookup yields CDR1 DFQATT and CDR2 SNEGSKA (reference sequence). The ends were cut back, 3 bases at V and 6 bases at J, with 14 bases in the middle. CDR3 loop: CSARRTDESEAFF. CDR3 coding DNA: TGCAGTGCTAGGCGGACTGATGAGTCTGAAGCTTTCTTT.

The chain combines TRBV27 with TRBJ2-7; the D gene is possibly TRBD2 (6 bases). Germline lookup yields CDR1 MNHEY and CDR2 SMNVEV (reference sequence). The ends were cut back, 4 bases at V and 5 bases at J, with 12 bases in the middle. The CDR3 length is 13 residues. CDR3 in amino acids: CASSSRGGDEQYF. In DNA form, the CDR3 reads TGTGCCAGCAGTTCCCGGGGAGGCGACGAGCAGTACTTC.

In DNA form, the CDR3 reads TGTGCCAGCAGCGACTACAGGGGGGCCGGCGGGGTGCAGTACTTC. Amino acid sequence: CASSDYRGAGGVQYF. This chain connects TRBV28 to TRBJ2-7; TRBD1 aligns across 8 bases. The CDR3 is made up of 15 amino acids. Germline CDR1 MDHEN, CDR2 SYDVKM. V dropped 6 bases and J dropped 9; count of bases not matched to a gene: 16. Combining the CDR3 with reference TRBV28 and TRBJ2-7 gives the whole variable domain DVKVTQSSRYLVKRTGEKVFLECVQDMDHENMFWYRQDPGLGLRLIYFSYDVKMKEKGDIPEGYSVSREKKERFSLILESASTNQTSMYLCASSDYRGAGGVQYFGPGTRLTVT.

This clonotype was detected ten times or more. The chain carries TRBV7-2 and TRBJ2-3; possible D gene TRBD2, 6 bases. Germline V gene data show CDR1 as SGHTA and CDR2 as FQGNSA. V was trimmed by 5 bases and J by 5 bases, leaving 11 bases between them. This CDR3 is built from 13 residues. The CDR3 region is CASSVTSLDTQYF. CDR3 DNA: TGTGCCAGCAGCGTGACTAGTTTAGATACGCAGTATTTT.

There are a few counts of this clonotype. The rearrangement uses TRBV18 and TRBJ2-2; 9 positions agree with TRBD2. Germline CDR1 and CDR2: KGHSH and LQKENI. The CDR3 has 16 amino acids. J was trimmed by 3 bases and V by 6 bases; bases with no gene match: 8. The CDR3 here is CASSPTSGRDTGELFF. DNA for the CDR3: TGTGCCAGCTCGCCGACTAGCGGTCGGGACACCGGGGAGCTGTTTTTT.

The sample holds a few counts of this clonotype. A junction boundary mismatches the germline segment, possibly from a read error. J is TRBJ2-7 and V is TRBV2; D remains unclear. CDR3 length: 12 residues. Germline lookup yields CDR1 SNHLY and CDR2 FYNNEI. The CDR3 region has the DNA TGTGCCAGCAGGGAAACTGCGTCCCGTTTTTTCTTC. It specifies CASRETASRFFF.

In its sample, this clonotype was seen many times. The CDR3, as DNA: TGTGCCAGCAGACTCACCTACGAGCAGTACTTC. Amino acid sequence: CASRLTYEQYF. The rearrangement joins TRBV6-2 or TRBV6-3 to TRBJ2-7, with D hard to call. CDR1 MNHEY and CDR2 SVGEGT come from the germline V gene. This CDR3 region has 11 residues. V gave up 6 bases and J gave up 2 bases, with 5 bases separating them.

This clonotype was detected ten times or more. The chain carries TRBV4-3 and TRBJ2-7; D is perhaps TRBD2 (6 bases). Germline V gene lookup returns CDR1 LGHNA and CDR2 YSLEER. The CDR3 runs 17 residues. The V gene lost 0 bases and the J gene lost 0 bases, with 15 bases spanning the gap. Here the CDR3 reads CASSQEGGAGPSYEQYF. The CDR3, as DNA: TGCGCCAGCAGCCAAGAAGGAGGGGCGGGCCCCTCCTACGAGCAGTACTTC.

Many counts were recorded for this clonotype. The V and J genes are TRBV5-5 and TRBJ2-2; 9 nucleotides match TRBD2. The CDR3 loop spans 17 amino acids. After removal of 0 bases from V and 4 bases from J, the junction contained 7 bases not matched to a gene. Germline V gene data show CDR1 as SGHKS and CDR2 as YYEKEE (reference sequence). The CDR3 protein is CASSLVGVRGGTGELFF. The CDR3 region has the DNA TGTGCCAGCAGCTTGGTCGGTGTGCGGGGGGGCACCGGGGAGCTGTTTTTT.

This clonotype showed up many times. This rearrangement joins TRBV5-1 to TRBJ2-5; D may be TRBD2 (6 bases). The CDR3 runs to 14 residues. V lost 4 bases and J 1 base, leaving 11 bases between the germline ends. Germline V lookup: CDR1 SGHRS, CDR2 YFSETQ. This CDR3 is CASSPLGGQETQYF. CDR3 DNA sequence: TGCGCCAGCAGCCCGCTGGGAGGCCAAGAGACCCAGTACTTC.

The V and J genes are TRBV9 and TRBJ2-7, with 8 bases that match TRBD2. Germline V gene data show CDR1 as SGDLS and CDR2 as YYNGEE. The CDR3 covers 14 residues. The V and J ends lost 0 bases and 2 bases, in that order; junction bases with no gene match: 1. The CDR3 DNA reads TGTGCCAGCAGCGTAGGTAGCGGGACCTACGAGCAGTACTTC. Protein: CASSVGSGTYEQYF.

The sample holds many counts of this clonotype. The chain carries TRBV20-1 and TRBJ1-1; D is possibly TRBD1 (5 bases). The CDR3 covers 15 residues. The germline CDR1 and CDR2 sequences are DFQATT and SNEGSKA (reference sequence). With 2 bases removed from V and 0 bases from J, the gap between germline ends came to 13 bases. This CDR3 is CSARKPEGLNTEAFF. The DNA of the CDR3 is TGCAGTGCTAGAAAACCCGAGGGGTTGAACACTGAAGCTTTCTTT.

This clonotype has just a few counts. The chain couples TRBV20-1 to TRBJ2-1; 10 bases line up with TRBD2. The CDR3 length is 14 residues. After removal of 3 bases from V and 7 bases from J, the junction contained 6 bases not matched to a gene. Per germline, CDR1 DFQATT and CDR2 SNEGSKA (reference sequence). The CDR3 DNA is TGCAGTGCTAGGTCTAGCGGGAGCTCTAATGAGCAGTTCTTC. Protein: CSARSSGSSNEQFF.

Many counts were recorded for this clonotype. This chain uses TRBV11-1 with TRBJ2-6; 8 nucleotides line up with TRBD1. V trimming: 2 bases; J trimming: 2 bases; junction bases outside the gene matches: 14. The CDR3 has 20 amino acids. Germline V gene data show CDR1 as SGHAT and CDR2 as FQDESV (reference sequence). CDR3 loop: CASSLIIADRDMTGANVLTF. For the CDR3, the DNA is TGTGCCAGCAGCTTAATCATCGCGGACAGGGATATGACTGGGGCCAACGTCCTGACTTTC.

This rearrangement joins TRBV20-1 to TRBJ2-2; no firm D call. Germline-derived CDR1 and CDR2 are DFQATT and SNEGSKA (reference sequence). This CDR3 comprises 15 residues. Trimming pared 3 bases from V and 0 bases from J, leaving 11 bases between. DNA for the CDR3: TGCAGTGCTAGTGGTCGGCAGGCGAACACCGGGGAGCTGTTTTTT. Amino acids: CSASGRQANTGELFF.

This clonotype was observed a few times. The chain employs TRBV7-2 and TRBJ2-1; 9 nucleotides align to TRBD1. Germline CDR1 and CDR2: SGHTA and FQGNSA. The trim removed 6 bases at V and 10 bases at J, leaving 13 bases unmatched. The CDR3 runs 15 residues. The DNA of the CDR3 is TGTGCCAGCAGGAGAAACCGGGACAGGGCATTGGAGCAGTTCTTC. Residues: CASRRNRDRALEQFF. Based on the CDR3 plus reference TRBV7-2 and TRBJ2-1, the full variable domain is GAGVSQSPSNKVTEKGKDVELRCDPISGHTALYWYRQSLGQGLEFLIYFQGNSAPDKSGLPSDRFSAERTGGSVSTLTIQRTQQEDSAVYLCASRRNRDRALEQFFGPGTRLTVL.

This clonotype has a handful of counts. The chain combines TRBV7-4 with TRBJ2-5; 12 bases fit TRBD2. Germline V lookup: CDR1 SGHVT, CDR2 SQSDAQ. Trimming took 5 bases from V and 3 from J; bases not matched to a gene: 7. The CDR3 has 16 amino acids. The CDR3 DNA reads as TGTGCCAGCAGCCCCCGTCCTAGCGGGGGGGAAGAGACCCAGTACTTC. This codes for CASSPRPSGGEETQYF.

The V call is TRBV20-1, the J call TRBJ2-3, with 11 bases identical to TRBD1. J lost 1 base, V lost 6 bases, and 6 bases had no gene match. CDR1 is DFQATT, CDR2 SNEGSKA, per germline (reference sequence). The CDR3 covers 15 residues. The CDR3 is CSATGQGARTDTQYF. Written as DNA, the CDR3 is TGCAGTGCGACAGGACAGGGGGCCCGCACAGATACGCAGTATTTT.

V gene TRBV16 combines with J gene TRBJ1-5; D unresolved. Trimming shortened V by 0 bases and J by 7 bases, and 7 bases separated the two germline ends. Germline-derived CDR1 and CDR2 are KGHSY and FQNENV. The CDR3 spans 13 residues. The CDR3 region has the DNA TGTGCCAGCAGCCAATCTAAAACGCAGCCCCAGCATTTT. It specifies CASSQSKTQPQHF.

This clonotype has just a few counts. CDR3 sequence: CASSGGTSVLGEQFF. CDR3 coding DNA: TGTGCCAGCAGTGGGGGGACTAGCGTTCTGGGGGAGCAGTTCTTC. This chain connects TRBV6-2 or TRBV6-3 to TRBJ2-1; 10 nucleotides match TRBD2. This CDR3 spans 15 amino acids. Per the germline V gene, CDR1 is MNHEY and CDR2 is SVGEGT. The J segment lost 10 bases and the V segment lost 5 bases, leaving 11 bases of the junction unmatched.